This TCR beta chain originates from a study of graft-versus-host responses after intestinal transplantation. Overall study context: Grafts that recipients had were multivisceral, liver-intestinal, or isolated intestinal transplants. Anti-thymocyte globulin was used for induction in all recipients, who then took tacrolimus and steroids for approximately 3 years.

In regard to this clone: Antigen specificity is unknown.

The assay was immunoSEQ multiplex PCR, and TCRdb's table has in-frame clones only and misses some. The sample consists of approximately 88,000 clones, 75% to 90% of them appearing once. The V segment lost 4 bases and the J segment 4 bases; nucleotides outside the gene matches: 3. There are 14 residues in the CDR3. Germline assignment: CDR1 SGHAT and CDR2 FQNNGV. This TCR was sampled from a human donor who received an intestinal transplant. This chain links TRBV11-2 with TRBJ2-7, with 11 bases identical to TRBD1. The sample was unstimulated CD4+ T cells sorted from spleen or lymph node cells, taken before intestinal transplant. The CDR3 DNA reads TGTGCCAGCAGCTCGCGGGACAGGGGGTACGAGCAGTACTTC. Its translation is CASSSRDRGYEQYF.